The 28 T cell receptor beta chains below were found in one sample sequenced in a study of regulatory and conventional T cells in RAG deficiency (TCRdb year 2017). Libraries were made using the immunoSEQ multiplex PCR assay. The source is immuneACCESS, and TCRdb retained only in-frame sequences with V and J called. Part of the clones is not carried over; for the studies checked, unresolved V genes explain less than half of this, and the remainder is unexplained. This sample has around 37,000 clones in its table, and around 89% of those were observed once. Clones ranked in the top ten supply roughly 15% of the sample. These data also formed part of another study, on regulatory T cells. The second study, in turn, reports: For the multiplex PCR, 52 forward TRBV primers and 13 reverse TRBJ primers were used, and amplification bias was corrected with both assay-based and computational methods.

The sample was CD8+ T cells sorted from blood. These receptors all stem from a human donor in good health.

V is TRBV27 and J is TRBJ2-7; 8 positions agree with TRBD1. Germline values: CDR1 MNHEY, CDR2 SMNVEV (reference sequence). The CDR3 has 15 amino acids. Trimming removed 5 bases from V and 3 bases from J; junction bases left unmatched: 9. CDR3 loop: CASSVGSGTGYEQYF. In DNA, the CDR3 is TGTGCCAGCAGTGTTGGGTCCGGGACAGGCTACGAGCAGTACTTC.

The V and J genes are TRBV2 and TRBJ2-5; 9 bases align to TRBD1. The length of the CDR3 is 14 residues. From germline, CDR1 is SNHLY and CDR2 FYNNEI. Trimming took 4 bases from V and 2 from J; bases not matched to a gene: 2. CDR3 nucleotide sequence: TGTGCCAGCAGTGGGACAGGGGTACAAGAGACCCAGTACTTC. Protein: CASSGTGVQETQYF.

CDR3 coding DNA: TGTGCCAGCGCGGGAGGTAATAACTATGGCTACACCTTC. Protein sequence: CASAGGNNYGYTF. The chain combines TRBV7-6 with TRBJ1-2; the D is unclear. CDR1 and CDR2 from the germline V gene are SGHVS and FNYEAQ. V was shortened by 8 bases and J by 1 base, with 11 bases between the two germline ends. This CDR3 has 13 residues.

This chain uses TRBV27 with TRBJ1-1, with D unclear. V lost 5 bases and J 1 base, leaving 8 bases between the germline ends. In germline, CDR1 is MNHEY, CDR2 SMNVEV (reference sequence). The CDR3 loop spans 13 amino acids. In nucleotides, the CDR3 is TGTGCCAGCAGTCTTCAGAGGAACACTGAAGCTTTCTTT. This sequence encodes CASSLQRNTEAFF.

The chain joins TRBV27 to TRBJ1-2; 9 bases match TRBD1. The V and J ends lost 2 bases and 7 bases, in that order; junction bases with no gene match: 8. The germline gives CDR1 MNHEY, CDR2 SMNVEV (reference sequence). The CDR3 covers 15 residues. The CDR3 nucleotides are TGTGCCAGCAGTTTAACGACAGGGGGTCGATCTGGCTACACCTTC. Residues: CASSLTTGGRSGYTF.

Sample share makes this clone medium-sized. J is TRBJ1-2 and V is TRBV7-9; 10 nucleotides line up with TRBD1. The V segment lost 5 bases and the J segment 8 bases; nucleotides outside the gene matches: 5. Germline-derived CDR1 and CDR2 are SEHNR and FQNEAQ (reference sequence). CDR3 size: 13 residues. DNA of the CDR3: TGTGCCAGCAGCGCGACAGGGGGCCTCGGCTACACCTTC. Translating it yields CASSATGGLGYTF.

This chain uses TRBV5-1 with TRBJ2-5, with 7 bases fitting TRBD1. The CDR3 is 14 residues long. J lost 5 bases, V lost 2 bases, and 6 bases had no gene match. Germline V CDR1 and CDR2: SGHRS, YFSETQ. The CDR3 loop is CASSLQGLGETQYF. The CDR3 DNA reads TGCGCCAGCAGCTTACAGGGGTTGGGGGAGACCCAGTACTTC. The full variable domain, in which reference TRBV5-1 and TRBJ2-5 provide the parts outside the CDR3, is KAGVTQTPRYLIKTRGQQVTLSCSPISGHRSVSWYQQTPGQGLQFLFEYFSETQRNKGNFPGRFSGRQFSNSRSEMNVSTLELGDSALYLCASSLQGLGETQYFGPGTRLLVL.

CDR3 sequence reads: CASSYFRGRGVYEQYF. In DNA, the CDR3 is TGTGCCAGCAGTTACTTCAGGGGGCGCGGGGTCTACGAGCAGTACTTC. V and J are TRBV6-5 and TRBJ2-7, with 8 positions matching TRBD1. This CDR3 contains 16 residues. CDR1 and CDR2 (germline): MNHEY, SVGAGI. With V trimmed by 1 base and J by 3 bases, 8 bases remained unmatched.

This clone was found once. Written as DNA, the CDR3 is TGCGCCAGCACCCCGCCTCGGGGTCAGCCCCAGCATTTT. Its protein product is CASTPPRGQPQHF. The rearrangement joins TRBV5-1 to TRBJ1-5; D not certain. Looked up from germline, CDR1 is SGHRS and CDR2 is YFSETQ. The CDR3 length is 13 residues. Trimming cost V 6 bases and J 6 bases, with 13 bases left between them. The full variable domain, completed using reference TRBV5-1 and TRBJ1-5, is KAGVTQTPRYLIKTRGQQVTLSCSPISGHRSVSWYQQTPGQGLQFLFEYFSETQRNKGNFPGRFSGRQFSNSRSEMNVSTLELGDSALYLCASTPPRGQPQHFGDGTRLSIL.

The V call is TRBV7-2, the J call TRBJ2-3; D perhaps matches TRBD2 (6 bases). The V gene's germline CDR1 is SGHTA and CDR2 FQGNSA. The CDR3 loop spans 16 amino acids. V gave up 3 bases and J gave up 1 base, with 14 bases separating them. The CDR3, as DNA: TGTGCCAGCAGCTTCGGGGGAGTGATGGGCACAGATACGCAGTATTTT. Amino acid sequence: CASSFGGVMGTDTQYF.

The V gene is TRBV19, the J gene TRBJ1-4; perhaps TRBD1 as D (6 bases). Germline V gene sequence: CDR1 LNHDA, CDR2 SQIVND (reference sequence). The CDR3 has 16 amino acids. V lost 5 bases to trimming and J lost 4 bases, with 17 bases between them. CDR3 sequence: CASSQGRGLSNEKLFF. Written as DNA, the CDR3 is TGTGCCAGTAGTCAAGGCAGGGGACTGAGTAATGAAAAACTGTTTTTT.

This clone was counted a few times. The rearrangement joins TRBV5-1 to TRBJ2-7; D may correspond to TRBD1 or TRBD2 (5 bases each). The CDR3 runs 14 residues. Per germline, CDR1 SGHRS and CDR2 YFSETQ. Trimming cost V 4 bases and J 2 bases, with 13 bases left between them. The chain's CDR3 is CASSPWDQTYEQYF. The CDR3 DNA reads TGCGCCAGCAGCCCCTGGGACCAAACCTACGAGCAGTACTTC.

V is TRBV18 and J is TRBJ1-2, with a weak D call TRBD1 (6 bases). This CDR3 is built from 14 residues. Germline V lookup: CDR1 KGHSH, CDR2 LQKENI. V was clipped by 5 bases and J by 4 bases, with 14 bases between them. The CDR3 here is CASSIRTESYGYTF. The CDR3 nucleotides read TGTGCCAGCTCAATCAGGACAGAAAGCTATGGCTACACCTTC.

V is TRBV4-1 and J is TRBJ2-1; 11 positions agree with TRBD1. The CDR3 length is 15 residues. J gave up 4 bases and V 5 bases, and 4 bases lay outside the gene matches. Germline CDR1 and CDR2: MGHRA and YSYEKL. The CDR3 spells CASSYGTGGYNEQFF. The CDR3 nucleotides are TGCGCCAGCAGCTACGGGACAGGGGGGTACAATGAGCAGTTCTTC.

This clone was observed once. The chain combines TRBV27 with TRBJ1-1; TRBD1 agrees at 7 bases. This CDR3 contains 14 residues. Losses at the gene ends were 2 bases for V and 12 bases for J; bases not matched to a gene: 12. Per the germline V gene, CDR1 is MNHEY and CDR2 is SMNVEV (reference sequence). This chain's CDR3 is CASSLTPSQGVPFF. The DNA for the CDR3 is TGTGCCAGCAGTTTAACCCCGTCCCAGGGGGTGCCTTTCTTT.

This chain links TRBV7-2 with TRBJ2-7, with a tentative D call TRBD1 (6 bases). CDR3 length: 16 residues. From germline, CDR1 is SGHTA and CDR2 FQGNSA. The germline V and J ends were trimmed by 1 base and 0 bases, with 13 bases remaining between them. The CDR3 DNA follows: TGTGCCAGCAGCTTAGGAGGCCAGGGGTTCTCCTACGAGCAGTACTTC. It yields the protein CASSLGGQGFSYEQYF.

This chain uses TRBV30 with TRBJ2-2, with 8 bases lining up with TRBD1. The CDR3 loop spans 13 amino acids. V lost 2 bases, J lost 7 bases, and 3 bases stayed unmatched. The germline V gene has CDR1 GTSNPN and CDR2 SVGIG (reference sequence). The CDR3 protein is CAWSRQGIGELFF. CDR3 coding DNA: TGTGCCTGGAGTAGACAGGGGATCGGGGAGCTGTTTTTT.

The chain is built from TRBV30 and TRBJ2-5; D is perhaps TRBD2 (6 bases). Trimming took off 2 bases at V and 2 bases at J, with 18 bases between the two ends. Germline CDR1 reads GTSNPN; CDR2 reads SVGIG (reference sequence). The CDR3 length is 16 residues. The CDR3 loop reads CAWSLGRPAGQETQYF. CDR3 sequence (DNA): TGTGCCTGGAGTCTTGGCAGGCCGGCGGGACAAGAGACCCAGTACTTC.

The chain employs TRBV5-1 and TRBJ1-2; 8 bases agree with TRBD1. The V and J ends lost 1 base and 1 base, in that order; junction bases with no gene match: 3. Germline values: CDR1 SGHRS, CDR2 YFSETQ. The CDR3 extends over 15 amino acids. This CDR3 reads CASSLIQGVNYGYTF. The CDR3 nucleotides are TGCGCCAGCAGCTTGATACAGGGGGTTAACTATGGCTACACCTTC.

The chain has TRBV6-1 and TRBJ1-1; the D gene is possibly TRBD1 (6 bases). Trimming took 3 bases from V and 4 from J, leaving 12 bases between them. Germline CDR1 MNHNS, CDR2 SASEGT. The CDR3 covers 14 residues. CDR3 in DNA: TGTGCCAGCAGTGACCTGCGAGGGGGCACTGAAGCTTTCTTT. This codes for CASSDLRGGTEAFF.

This rearrangement joins TRBV9 to TRBJ2-6, with 12 positions matching TRBD1. The V gene end was trimmed by 3 bases and the J gene end by 4 bases; junction bases not matched to a gene: 11. The length of the CDR3 is 19 residues. Germline V gives CDR1 SGDLS, CDR2 YYNGEE. The CDR3 DNA reads as TGTGCCAGCAGCGCGGGACCGGGACAGGGGGCAGCCGGGGCCAACGTCCTGACTTTC. This codes for CASSAGPGQGAAGANVLTF. Together with reference TRBV9 and TRBJ2-6, the CDR3 gives the full variable domain: DSGVTQTPKHLITATGQRVTLRCSPRSGDLSVYWYQQSLDQGLQFLIQYYNGEERAKGNILERFSAQQFPDLHSELNLSSLELGDSALYFCASSAGPGQGAAGANVLTFGAGSRLTVL.

V and J are TRBV30 and TRBJ2-1, with TRBD2 as a possible D gene (5 bases). The CDR3 has 12 amino acids. In germline, CDR1 is GTSNPN, CDR2 SVGIG (reference sequence). V was cut by 5 bases and J by 6 bases, with 11 bases left in between. CDR3 nucleotide sequence: TGTGCCTGGCTAGGACTGTTCAATGAGCAGTTCTTC. This translates into CAWLGLFNEQFF. The whole variable domain, filled in from reference TRBV30 and TRBJ2-1, reads SQTIHQWPATLVQPVGSPLSLECTVEGTSNPNLYWYRQAAGRGLQLLFYSVGIGQISSEVPQNLSASRPQDRQFILSSKKLLLSDSGFYLCAWLGLFNEQFFGPGTRLTVL.

This clone was picked up one time. For the CDR3, the DNA is TGTGCCAGCAGACAGGGACAGACGAACACCGGGGAGCTGTTTTTT. Amino acid sequence: CASRQGQTNTGELFF. This chain links TRBV2 with TRBJ2-2; TRBD1 aligns across 7 bases. J gave up 0 bases and V 6 bases, and 4 bases lay outside the gene matches. CDR3 length: 15 residues. Germline V gene lookup returns CDR1 SNHLY and CDR2 FYNNEI. The complete variable domain, with remaining parts taken from reference TRBV2 and TRBJ2-2, reads EPEVTQTPSHQVTQMGQEVILRCVPISNHLYFYWYRQILGQKVEFLVSFYNNEISEKSEIFDDQFSVERPDGSNFTLKIRSTKLEDSAMYFCASRQGQTNTGELFFGEGSRLTVL.

The chain carries TRBV18 and TRBJ1-1; D gene uncertain. This CDR3 is 14 amino acids long. Trimming cost V 4 bases and J 3 bases, with 12 bases left between them. Germline assignment: CDR1 KGHSH and CDR2 LQKENI. The CDR3 reads CASSLGQSYTEAFF. The CDR3 DNA sequence: TGTGCCAGCTCACTCGGGCAGTCCTACACTGAAGCTTTCTTT.

This chain links TRBV28 with TRBJ1-1; 7 nucleotides agree with TRBD1. Germline V lookup: CDR1 MDHEN, CDR2 SYDVKM. The CDR3 has 17 residues. Trimming took 6 bases from V and 4 from J; bases not matched to a gene: 17. The CDR3 region is CASRIGGAGGRTTEAFF. CDR3 bases: TGTGCCAGCAGAATCGGCGGGGCAGGGGGAAGGACCACTGAAGCTTTCTTT.

The chain carries TRBV5-1 and TRBJ1-5, with D possibly being TRBD1 (6 bases). Between the trimmed V and J ends, which lost 0 bases and 11 bases, there was a span of 15 bases. CDR3 length equals 14 residues. Germline V lookup: CDR1 SGHRS, CDR2 YFSETQ. In DNA, the CDR3 is TGCGCCAGCAGCTTGGAAGGTGGGACAAAGGCCCAGCATTTT. Translation: CASSLEGGTKAQHF.

This clone was recorded once. The V call is TRBV5-1, the J call TRBJ2-1, with TRBD1 matching 7 bases. CDR3 size: 13 residues. J was trimmed by 8 bases and V by 4 bases; bases with no gene match: 6. CDR1 is SGHRS, CDR2 YFSETQ, per germline. CDR3 sequence reads: CASSPRQGYEQFF. CDR3 DNA sequence: TGCGCCAGCAGCCCCCGACAGGGCTATGAGCAGTTCTTC.

This chain joins TRBV5-6 and TRBJ1-3; no reliable D call. This CDR3 comprises 14 residues. V lost 0 bases, J lost 4 bases, and 8 bases lay in between. Germline V gene data show CDR1 as SGHDT and CDR2 as YYEEEE. The CDR3, as DNA: TGTGCCAGCAGCTTGGGCTTTAGGGGAAACACCATATATTTT. The encoded protein is CASSLGFRGNTIYF. Supplemented by reference TRBV5-6 and TRBJ1-3, the full variable domain reads DAGVTQSPTHLIKTRGQQVTLRCSPKSGHDTVSWYQQALGQGPQFIFQYYEEEERQRGNFPDRFSGHQFPNYSSELNVNALLLGDSALYLCASSLGFRGNTIYFGEGSWLTVV.